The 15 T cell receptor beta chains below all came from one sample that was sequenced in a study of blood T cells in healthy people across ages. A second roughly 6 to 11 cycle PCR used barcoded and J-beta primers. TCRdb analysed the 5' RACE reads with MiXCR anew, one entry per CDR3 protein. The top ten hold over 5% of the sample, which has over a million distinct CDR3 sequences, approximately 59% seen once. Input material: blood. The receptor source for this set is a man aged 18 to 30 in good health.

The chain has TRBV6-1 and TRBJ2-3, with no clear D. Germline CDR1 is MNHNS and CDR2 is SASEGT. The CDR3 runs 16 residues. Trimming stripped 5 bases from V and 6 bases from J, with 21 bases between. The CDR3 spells CASSQGRVGLGDTQYF. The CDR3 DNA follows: TGTGCCAGCAGTCAAGGACGGGTCGGTCTGGGGGATACGCAGTATTTT.

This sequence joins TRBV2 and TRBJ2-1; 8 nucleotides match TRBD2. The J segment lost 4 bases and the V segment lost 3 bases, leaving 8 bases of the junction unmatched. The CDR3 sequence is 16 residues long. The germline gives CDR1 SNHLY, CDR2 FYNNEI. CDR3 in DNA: TGTGCCAGCAGTGACGGGGGGGGACTACGATACAATGAGCAGTTCTTC. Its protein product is CASSDGGGLRYNEQFF.

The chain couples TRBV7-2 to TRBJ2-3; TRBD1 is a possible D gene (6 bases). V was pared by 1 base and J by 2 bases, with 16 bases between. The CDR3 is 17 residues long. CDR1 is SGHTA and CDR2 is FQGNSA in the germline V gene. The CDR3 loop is CASSLVRTVYTTDTQYF. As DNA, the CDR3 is TGTGCCAGCAGCTTAGTGCGGACAGTATATACCACAGATACGCAGTATTTT.

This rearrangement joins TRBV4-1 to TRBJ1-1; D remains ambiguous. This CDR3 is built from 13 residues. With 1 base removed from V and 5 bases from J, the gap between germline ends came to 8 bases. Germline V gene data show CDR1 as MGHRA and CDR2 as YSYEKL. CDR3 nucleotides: TGCGCCAGCAGCCAAGTAGATGGAACTGAAGCTTTCTTT. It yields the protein CASSQVDGTEAFF.

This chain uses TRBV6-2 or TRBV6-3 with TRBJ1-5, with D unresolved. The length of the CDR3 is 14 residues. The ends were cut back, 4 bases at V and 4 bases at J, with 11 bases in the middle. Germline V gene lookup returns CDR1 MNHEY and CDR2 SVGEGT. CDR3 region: CASSWNAGNQPQHF. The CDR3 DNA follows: TGTGCCAGCAGTTGGAACGCTGGGAATCAGCCCCAGCATTTT.

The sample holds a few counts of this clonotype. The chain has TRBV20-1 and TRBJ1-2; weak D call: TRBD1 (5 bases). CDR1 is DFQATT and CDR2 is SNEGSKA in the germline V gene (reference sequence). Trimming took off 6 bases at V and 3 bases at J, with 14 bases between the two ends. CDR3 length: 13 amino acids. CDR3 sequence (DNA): TGCAGTGCCGAGAAAGGGGCAGACTATGGCTACACCTTC. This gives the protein CSAEKGADYGYTF.

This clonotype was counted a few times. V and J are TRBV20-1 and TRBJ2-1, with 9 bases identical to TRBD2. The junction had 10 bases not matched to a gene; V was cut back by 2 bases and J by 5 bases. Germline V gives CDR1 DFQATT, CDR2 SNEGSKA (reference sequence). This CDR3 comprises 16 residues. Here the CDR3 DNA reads TGCAGTGCTAGACAGAGCGGGAGGCCACTTAACAATGAGCAGTTCTTC. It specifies CSARQSGRPLNNEQFF.

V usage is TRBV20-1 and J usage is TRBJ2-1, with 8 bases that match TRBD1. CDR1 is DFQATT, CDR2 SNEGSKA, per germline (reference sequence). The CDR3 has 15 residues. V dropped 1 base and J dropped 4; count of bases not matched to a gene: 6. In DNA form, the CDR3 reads TGCAGTGCTAGAGTGGTGACAGGGGCTTACAATGAGCAGTTCTTC. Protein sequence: CSARVVTGAYNEQFF.

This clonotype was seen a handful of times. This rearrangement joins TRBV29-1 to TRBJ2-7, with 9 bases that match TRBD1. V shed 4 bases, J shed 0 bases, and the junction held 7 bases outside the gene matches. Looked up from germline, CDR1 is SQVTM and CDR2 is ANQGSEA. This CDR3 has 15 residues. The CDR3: CSVGGTGIFSYEQYF. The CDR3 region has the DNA TGCAGCGTTGGGGGGACAGGGATATTCTCCTACGAGCAGTACTTC.

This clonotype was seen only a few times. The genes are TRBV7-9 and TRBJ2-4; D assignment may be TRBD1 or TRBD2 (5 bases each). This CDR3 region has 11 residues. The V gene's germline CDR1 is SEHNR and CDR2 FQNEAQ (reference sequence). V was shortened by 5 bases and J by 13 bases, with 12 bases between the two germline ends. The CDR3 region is CASSPGRKQYF. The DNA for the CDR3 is TGTGCCAGCAGCCCGGGACGGAAACAGTACTTC.

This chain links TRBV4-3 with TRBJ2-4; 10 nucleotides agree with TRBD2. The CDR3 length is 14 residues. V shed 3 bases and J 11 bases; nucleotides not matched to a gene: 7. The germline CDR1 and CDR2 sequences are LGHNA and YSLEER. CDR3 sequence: CASSQSRTSGFQYF. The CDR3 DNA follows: TGCGCCAGCAGCCAGTCCCGGACTAGCGGATTTCAGTACTTC.

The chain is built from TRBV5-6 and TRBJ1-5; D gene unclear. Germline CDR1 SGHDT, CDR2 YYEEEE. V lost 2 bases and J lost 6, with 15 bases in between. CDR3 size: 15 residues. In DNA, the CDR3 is TGTGCCAGCAGCTTTGGCGAGGGTCGGGGTCAGCCCCAGCATTTT. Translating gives CASSFGEGRGQPQHF.

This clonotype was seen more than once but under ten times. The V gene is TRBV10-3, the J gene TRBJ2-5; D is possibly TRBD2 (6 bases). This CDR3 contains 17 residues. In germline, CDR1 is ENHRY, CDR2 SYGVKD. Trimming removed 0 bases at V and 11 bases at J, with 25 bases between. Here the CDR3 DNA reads TGTGCCATCAGTGAGTCGCCGATAGGGGAGGCAGCCCTCGGGCAGTACTTC. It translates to CAISESPIGEAALGQYF.

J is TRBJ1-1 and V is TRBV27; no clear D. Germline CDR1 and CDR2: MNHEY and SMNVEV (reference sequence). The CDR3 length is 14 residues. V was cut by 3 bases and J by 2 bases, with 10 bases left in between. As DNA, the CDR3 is TGTGCCAGCAGTTTTTCCCCCCGAAACACTGAAGCTTTCTTT. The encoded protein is CASSFSPRNTEAFF.

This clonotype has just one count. CDR3 in amino acids: CASSAPGGGTDTQYF. The CDR3 DNA follows: TGTGCCAGCAGTGCACCGGGAGGGGGCACAGATACGCAGTATTTT. V is TRBV28 and J is TRBJ2-3; TRBD2 matches 8 bases. The V segment lost 5 bases and the J segment 1 base; nucleotides outside the gene matches: 5. CDR3 length: 15 residues. Germline V lookup: CDR1 MDHEN, CDR2 SYDVKM.